The 24 T cell receptor beta chains below all came from one sample that was sequenced in a study of metastatic and nonmetastatic thyroid tumors (dated by TCRdb to about 2020). No treatment had been received by any patient before thyroid surgery. Receptor amplification or capture employed PCR. This sample was sequenced with an Illumina HiSeq 4000. In-frame beta chains were kept once TCRdb had trimmed the public reads at Q25 with fastp and called clones with MiXCR. The sample contains tens of thousands of clones, approximately 24% of them found a single time. Of the sample, 3% to 3.5% falls within the top ten clones. The material sequenced was blood. The receptors derive from a male donor with papillary thyroid cancer or a benign thyroid nodule (not recorded which). Some clones in this sample may be carry-over from other donors' samples.

This clone is classed as medium-sized. The chain uses TRBV19 and TRBJ2-7; possible D gene TRBD1, 7 bases. Germline V gives CDR1 LNHDA, CDR2 SQIVND (reference sequence). The CDR3 sequence is 15 residues long. V was clipped by 0 bases and J by 1 base, with 10 bases between them. In DNA form, the CDR3 reads TGTGCCAGTAGTATAGATGCGGGACAGTCCTACGAGCAGTACTTC. It codes for CASSIDAGQSYEQYF.

V usage is TRBV4-1 and J usage is TRBJ2-5; a possible D gene is TRBD1 (6 bases). Trimming shortened V by 1 base and J by 5 bases, and 17 bases separated the two germline ends. This CDR3 region has 16 residues. CDR1 is MGHRA, CDR2 YSYEKL, per germline. Here the CDR3 reads CASSQGGTRGLETQYF. In DNA, the CDR3 is TGCGCCAGCAGCCAAGGGGGGACAAGAGGTCTGGAGACCCAGTACTTC.

This clone was observed at least ten times. The rearrangement links TRBV18 to TRBJ2-1; D ambiguous. Looked up from germline, CDR1 is KGHSH and CDR2 is LQKENI. This CDR3 contains 15 residues. V lost 3 bases, J lost 0 bases, and 9 bases lay in between. DNA of the CDR3: TGTGCCAGCTCACCCGAACGGAGCTCCTACAATGAGCAGTTCTTC. This translates into CASSPERSSYNEQFF.

The chain carries TRBV7-8 and TRBJ2-3; D possibly corresponds to TRBD2 (6 bases). V lost 2 bases and J 4 bases, leaving 16 bases between the germline ends. CDR1 is SGHVS and CDR2 is FQNEAQ in the germline V gene. The CDR3 consists of 16 residues. The CDR3: CASSLFRGGSADTQYF. CDR3 coding DNA: TGTGCCAGCAGCTTATTTCGTGGGGGGAGTGCAGATACGCAGTATTTT.

This clone has a count of ten or more. The chain combines TRBV19 with TRBJ2-3; a possible D gene is TRBD1 (6 bases). V lost 4 bases and J 3 bases, leaving 14 bases between the germline ends. This CDR3 region has 15 residues. The germline CDR1 and CDR2 sequences are LNHDA and SQIVND (reference sequence). DNA of the CDR3: TGTGCCAGTAGTAGGTACAGGGAAGTTACAGATACGCAGTATTTT. Protein product: CASSRYREVTDTQYF.

This clone has ten or more counts. The chain uses TRBV14 and TRBJ1-2; D uncertain. The V gene lost 3 bases and the J gene lost 5 bases, with 10 bases spanning the gap. Germline V gene sequence: CDR1 SGHDN, CDR2 FVKESK. CDR3 length: 13 amino acids. This CDR3 reads CASSQTREYGYTF. Written as DNA, the CDR3 is TGTGCCAGCAGCCAGACCCGGGAATATGGCTACACCTTC.

This clone was seen at least ten times. This could be a read error, since a much larger clone is one nucleotide away. The chain carries TRBV19 and TRBJ2-1; D may be TRBD2 (6 bases). The germline V and J ends were trimmed by 3 bases and 8 bases, with 17 bases remaining between them. The V gene's germline CDR1 is LNHDA and CDR2 SQIVND (reference sequence). The CDR3 is made up of 15 amino acids. In DNA, the CDR3 is TGTGCCAGTAGTATGGGGGGTTGGGGGGACGATGAGCAGTTCTTC. As protein: CASSMGGWGDDEQFF.

This clone has at least ten counts. Other DNA sequences in the sample encode the same CDR3. V and J are TRBV3-1 and TRBJ1-5; 9 bases match TRBD1. J gave up 11 bases and V 1 base, and 3 bases lay outside the gene matches. Per germline, CDR1 LGHDT and CDR2 YNNKEL (reference sequence). This CDR3 is built from 13 residues. The CDR3 here is CASSQGGTGTQHF. The CDR3 coding sequence is TGTGCCAGCAGCCAAGGGGGGACAGGGACCCAGCATTTT.

This clone occurred many times. The genes are TRBV4-1 and TRBJ1-5, with 7 bases lining up with TRBD1. Looked up from germline, CDR1 is MGHRA and CDR2 is YSYEKL. The CDR3 extends over 16 amino acids. The V and J ends lost 1 base and 1 base, in that order; junction bases with no gene match: 4. The CDR3 DNA reads as TGCGCCAGCAGCCAAGTAAGGGGGCAGAGCAATCAGCCCCAGCATTTT. This sequence encodes CASSQVRGQSNQPQHF.

Ten or more counts support this clone. This chain links TRBV2 with TRBJ1-4; a weak D match, TRBD1 (6 bases). V lost 7 bases to trimming and J lost 8 bases, with 20 bases between them. This CDR3 region has 15 residues. Per the germline V gene, CDR1 is SNHLY and CDR2 is FYNNEI. CDR3 coding DNA: TGTGCCAGCACTCGTCTGAGGGGGTTAGGGGAAAAACTGTTTTTT. Its translation: CASTRLRGLGEKLFF.

This clone was recorded many times. The chain employs TRBV3-1 and TRBJ2-3; no clear D. Trimming took 4 bases from V and 0 from J, leaving 8 bases between them. The germline CDR1 and CDR2 sequences are LGHDT and YNNKEL (reference sequence). The CDR3 has 14 residues. The CDR3 here is CASSRKSSTDTQYF. As DNA, the CDR3 is TGTGCCAGCAGCCGTAAAAGCAGCACAGATACGCAGTATTTT.

A few counts support this clone. The V and J genes are TRBV20-1 and TRBJ1-6; unclear D gene. The CDR3 contains 12 residues. Germline V gene sequence: CDR1 DFQATT, CDR2 SNEGSKA (reference sequence). Trimming took off 7 bases at V and 7 bases at J, with 11 bases between the two ends. CDR3 amino acids: CSGRIGNSPLHF. CDR3 nucleotides: TGCAGTGGCCGCATAGGGAATTCACCCCTCCACTTT.

This clone is classed as medium-sized (0.01 to 0.1%). The rearrangement uses TRBV30 and TRBJ2-7, with unresolved D. Looked up from germline, CDR1 is GTSNPN and CDR2 is SVGIG (reference sequence). The germline V and J ends were trimmed by 5 bases and 6 bases, with 14 bases remaining between them. The CDR3 has 12 amino acids. CDR3 DNA sequence: TGTGCCTGGCAGAGAGACGTCACCGAGCAGTACTTC. Translated: CAWQRDVTEQYF.

The chain employs TRBV20-1 and TRBJ1-2, with D possibly TRBD1 on 6 matching bases. Germline loops: CDR1 DFQATT, CDR2 SNEGSKA (reference sequence). Trimming cost V 6 bases and J 4 bases, with 27 bases left between them. The CDR3 extends over 17 amino acids. The CDR3 DNA is TGCAGTGCCCAGGCCCAGGGGACCTCGGGGCCCGGCTATGGCTACACCTTC. Protein sequence: CSAQAQGTSGPGYGYTF.

This clone is deemed medium-sized. J is TRBJ2-7 and V is TRBV19; no definite D call. Germline V gene lookup returns CDR1 LNHDA and CDR2 SQIVND (reference sequence). CDR3 length equals 13 residues. V was shortened by 2 bases and J by 5 bases, with 10 bases between the two germline ends. CDR3: CASSISEVDEQYF. In DNA, the CDR3 is TGTGCCAGTAGTATATCAGAGGTAGACGAGCAGTACTTC.

CDR3 amino acids: CASSLVPTEQYF. In DNA, the CDR3 is TGTGCCAGCAGCTTAGTACCCACCGAGCAGTACTTC. The chain recombines TRBV7-2 with TRBJ2-7, with D uncertain. Germline-derived CDR1 and CDR2 are SGHTA and FQGNSA. V dropped 1 base and J dropped 6 bases, with 7 bases sitting between them. The CDR3 runs to 12 residues.

V and J are TRBV7-8 and TRBJ2-7, with 10 nucleotides matching TRBD1. J was trimmed by 1 base and V by 3 bases; bases with no gene match: 0. Germline V gives CDR1 SGHVS, CDR2 FQNEAQ. The CDR3 has 14 amino acids. Written as DNA, the CDR3 is TGTGCCAGCAGCTTGGACAGGGGGTCCTACGAGCAGTACTTC. It specifies CASSLDRGSYEQYF.

This clone occurred a few times. The CDR3 DNA follows: TGCGCCAGCAGTCGCGTTGGGCAGGGGAACACTGAAGCTTTCTTT. It encodes CASSRVGQGNTEAFF. This chain links TRBV10-2 with TRBJ1-1, with D maybe TRBD1 (5 bases). Germline V gene data show CDR1 as WSHSY and CDR2 as SAAADI. V was pared by 5 bases and J by 1 base, with 14 bases between. The CDR3 totals 15 residues.

This clone was detected many times. The V and J genes are TRBV7-2 and TRBJ2-4; possible D gene TRBD2, 5 bases. The V end was cut by 6 bases, the J end by 2 bases, with 8 bases between. Germline assignment: CDR1 SGHTA and CDR2 FQGNSA. The CDR3 consists of 13 residues. As DNA, the CDR3 is TGTGCCAGCAGAGGAGGTTCCAAAAACATTCAGTACTTC. This gives the protein CASRGGSKNIQYF.

The chain carries TRBV30 and TRBJ1-2; possibly TRBD1 for D (5 bases). CDR3 length equals 12 residues. V was pared by 5 bases and J by 8 bases, with 15 bases between. Looked up from germline, CDR1 is GTSNPN and CDR2 is SVGIG (reference sequence). Here the CDR3 DNA reads TGTGCCTGGTCCGCGGGGGAACGAGGCTACACCTTC. This sequence encodes CAWSAGERGYTF.

This clone was seen a handful of times. This chain links TRBV2 with TRBJ1-1, with D maybe TRBD1 (6 bases). This CDR3 contains 13 residues. V shed 5 bases and J shed 2 bases, with 9 bases lying between them. In germline, CDR1 is SNHLY, CDR2 FYNNEI. This CDR3 is CASSRDTNTEAFF. The CDR3, as DNA: TGTGCCAGCAGTAGGGACACCAACACTGAAGCTTTCTTT.

V gene TRBV30 combines with J gene TRBJ2-5; D remains ambiguous. Trimming removed 4 bases from V and 5 bases from J, with 14 bases in between. Germline V gene sequence: CDR1 GTSNPN, CDR2 SVGIG (reference sequence). The CDR3 length is 13 residues. In DNA, the CDR3 is TGTGCCTGGACCCCGGGCCCCGAGGAGACCCAGTACTTC. It codes for CAWTPGPEETQYF.

This clone appeared a few times. J is TRBJ2-1 and V is TRBV5-1; TRBD2 aligns across 8 bases. With 2 bases clipped from V and 6 bases from J, the junction kept 1 base outside the gene matches. This CDR3 has 13 amino acids. CDR1 is SGHRS, CDR2 YFSETQ, per germline. CDR3 residues: CASSFGTSNEQFF. The CDR3 DNA reads as TGCGCCAGCAGCTTCGGGACTAGCAATGAGCAGTTCTTC.

This clone showed up just a few times. CDR3 nucleotide sequence: TGTGCCAGCAGTTTGGGGGGTCGGATCGGGACCCAGTACTTC. This encodes CASSLGGRIGTQYF. This chain uses TRBV12-3 or TRBV12-4 with TRBJ2-5; tentative D call: TRBD2 (6 bases). The V end was cut by 3 bases, the J end by 7 bases, with 15 bases between. This CDR3 region has 14 residues.